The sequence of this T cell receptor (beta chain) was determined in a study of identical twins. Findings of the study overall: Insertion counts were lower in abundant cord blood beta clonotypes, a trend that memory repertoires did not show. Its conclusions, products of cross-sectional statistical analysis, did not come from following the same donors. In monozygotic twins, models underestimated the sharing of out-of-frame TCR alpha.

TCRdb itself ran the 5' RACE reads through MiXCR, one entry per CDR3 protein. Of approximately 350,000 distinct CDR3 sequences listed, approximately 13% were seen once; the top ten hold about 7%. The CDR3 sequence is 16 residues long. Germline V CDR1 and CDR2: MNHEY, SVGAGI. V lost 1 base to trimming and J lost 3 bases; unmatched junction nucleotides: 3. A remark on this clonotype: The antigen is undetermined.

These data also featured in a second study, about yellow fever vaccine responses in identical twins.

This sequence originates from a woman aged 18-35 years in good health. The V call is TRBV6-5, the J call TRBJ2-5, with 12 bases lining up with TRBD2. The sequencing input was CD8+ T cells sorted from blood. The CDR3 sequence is CASSYLLAGGEETQYF. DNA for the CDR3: TGTGCCAGCAGTTACTTACTAGCGGGGGGTGAAGAGACCCAGTACTTC.